These T cell receptor beta chains were read from a single sample in a study of blood T cells in healthy people across ages. TCRdb reprocessed the 5' RACE reads with MiXCR, giving one entry per CDR3 protein. The data hold hundreds of thousands of distinct CDR3 sequences, with more than 45% observed a single time. The specimen sequenced was blood. The source is a man aged 25-40 years in good health. Both conserved end residues are part of each CDR3. Fields, in order: J gene, D gene, V gene, clone size, CDR3 DNA, CDR3 protein. The D gene is left open where the match is weak. Not every row has a clone size; where given, it reads once, few, many or a size class.

j_call: TRBJ2-3; d_call: -; v_call: TRBV7-2; clone_size: -; cdr3_nt: TGTGCCAGCAGCTTAGCGGGGCGGGGCGGTGGCACAGATACGCAGTATTTT; cdr3_aa: CASSLAGRGGGTDTQYF
j_call: TRBJ2-1; d_call: -; v_call: TRBV3-1; clone_size: -; cdr3_nt: TGTGCCAGCAGCCCACCCCTTGGGGATGAGCAGTTCTTC; cdr3_aa: CASSPPLGDEQFF
j_call: TRBJ2-1; d_call: TRBD2; v_call: TRBV12-3/TRBV12-4; clone_size: -; cdr3_nt: TGTGCCAGCAGTCAGGGACTAGCGGACCACAATGAGCAGTTCTTC; cdr3_aa: CASSQGLADHNEQFF
j_call: TRBJ1-4; d_call: -; v_call: TRBV3-1; clone_size: -; cdr3_nt: TGTGCCAGCAGCCAAGTGGGGGCAGTTAATGAAAAACTGTTTTTT; cdr3_aa: CASSQVGAVNEKLFF
j_call: TRBJ1-1; d_call: TRBD1; v_call: TRBV6-5; clone_size: -; cdr3_nt: TGTGCCAGCAGTAGGACAGGGGGAAGGGCTGAAGCTTTCTTT; cdr3_aa: CASSRTGGRAEAFF
j_call: TRBJ1-1; d_call: TRBD1; v_call: TRBV29-1; clone_size: -; cdr3_nt: TGCAGCGGTACAGGGGTGAACACTGAAGCTTTCTTT; cdr3_aa: CSGTGVNTEAFF
j_call: TRBJ2-3; d_call: TRBD1; v_call: TRBV18; clone_size: few; cdr3_nt: TGTGCCAGCTCACCTTTGGTGACAGGGATCACAGATACGCAGTATTTT; cdr3_aa: CASSPLVTGITDTQYF
j_call: TRBJ2-7; d_call: -; v_call: TRBV5-1; clone_size: few; cdr3_nt: TGCGCCAGCAGCTCGCGGCCGGAGGGGGCAACCTACGAGCAGTACTTC; cdr3_aa: CASSSRPEGATYEQYF
j_call: TRBJ1-1; d_call: -; v_call: TRBV25-1; clone_size: -; cdr3_nt: TGTGCCAGCAGTGAATTCAGGGGCGAAACTGAAGCTTTCTTT; cdr3_aa: CASSEFRGETEAFF
j_call: TRBJ1-5; d_call: -; v_call: TRBV4-3; clone_size: -; cdr3_nt: TGCGCCAGCAGCCAGAGACTCGGAGGAAGCAATCAGCCCCAGCATTTT; cdr3_aa: CASSQRLGGSNQPQHF
j_call: TRBJ2-1; d_call: -; v_call: TRBV3-1; clone_size: once; cdr3_nt: TGTGCCAGCAGCCAATTAGGGGGTTCGCGGGGACGGCGGCACAATGAGCAGTTCTTC; cdr3_aa: CASSQLGGSRGRRHNEQFF
j_call: TRBJ2-5; d_call: -; v_call: TRBV20-1; clone_size: many; cdr3_nt: TGCAGTGCTCGGACGGTTGAGACCCAGTACTTC; cdr3_aa: CSARTVETQYF
j_call: TRBJ2-2; d_call: -; v_call: TRBV7-3; clone_size: -; cdr3_nt: TGTGCCAGCAGCCAAGGGGTAGGACGTTACACCCGGGAGCTGTTTTTT; cdr3_aa: CASSQGVGRYTRELFF
j_call: TRBJ2-7; d_call: -; v_call: TRBV11-1; clone_size: -; cdr3_nt: TGTGCCAGCAGCCAAGACGGGAACACCGGCTACGAGCAGTACTTC; cdr3_aa: CASSQDGNTGYEQYF
j_call: TRBJ2-7; d_call: TRBD2; v_call: TRBV7-9; clone_size: -; cdr3_nt: TGTGCCAGCAGCTCCTCGGGGGGGAGTAGCTCCTACGAGCAGTACTTC; cdr3_aa: CASSSSGGSSSYEQYF
j_call: TRBJ2-4; d_call: TRBD1; v_call: TRBV15; clone_size: few; cdr3_nt: TGTGCCACCAGCAGAGAGGGACAGGGGGCCAAAAACATTCAGTACTTC; cdr3_aa: CATSREGQGAKNIQYF
j_call: TRBJ2-3; d_call: -; v_call: TRBV20-1; clone_size: -; cdr3_nt: TGCAGTGCTACCCGCCCCGTTACCAACACAGATACGCAGTATTTT; cdr3_aa: CSATRPVTNTDTQYF
j_call: TRBJ2-7; d_call: TRBD2; v_call: TRBV12-3/TRBV12-4; clone_size: -; cdr3_nt: TGTGCCAGCAGTTTCTGGACTAGCGGGGAGGGCGAGCAGTACTTC; cdr3_aa: CASSFWTSGEGEQYF
j_call: TRBJ1-4; d_call: -; v_call: TRBV7-9; clone_size: few; cdr3_nt: TGTGCCAGCAGCTTACCCCACGGTTTGGATGAAAAACTGTTTTTT; cdr3_aa: CASSLPHGLDEKLFF
j_call: TRBJ2-4; d_call: TRBD2; v_call: TRBV6-5; clone_size: -; cdr3_nt: TGTGCCAGCAGTAAATGGGGGGGTGACATTCAGTACTTC; cdr3_aa: CASSKWGGDIQYF
j_call: TRBJ2-6; d_call: -; v_call: TRBV29-1; clone_size: -; cdr3_nt: TGCAGCGTTTCGGGCCAAGGGGTCCAAGGGGCCAACGTCCTGACTTTC; cdr3_aa: CSVSGQGVQGANVLTF
j_call: TRBJ1-1; d_call: -; v_call: TRBV29-1; clone_size: few; cdr3_nt: TGCAGTTCTGGGAGGGGCATCGGAGCTTTCTTT; cdr3_aa: CSSGRGIGAFF
j_call: TRBJ2-7; d_call: -; v_call: TRBV9; clone_size: -; cdr3_nt: TGTGCCAGCAGCGTAGGGAAGGGGAGCGAGCAGTACTTC; cdr3_aa: CASSVGKGSEQYF
j_call: TRBJ2-3; d_call: TRBD2; v_call: TRBV20-1; clone_size: -; cdr3_nt: TGCAGTGTGTTCCCTCCTAGCGGGAGATATTCAGATACGCAGTATTTT; cdr3_aa: CSVFPPSGRYSDTQYF
j_call: TRBJ2-3; d_call: TRBD1; v_call: TRBV7-9; clone_size: -; cdr3_nt: TGTGCCAGCAGTGCTGGACAGGCCCAAACAGGTACGCAGTATTTT; cdr3_aa: CASSAGQAQTGTQYF
j_call: TRBJ2-1; d_call: -; v_call: TRBV12-3/TRBV12-4; clone_size: few; cdr3_nt: TGTGCCAGCAGTTTAACAGTCAATGAGCAGTTCTTC; cdr3_aa: CASSLTVNEQFF
j_call: TRBJ1-2; d_call: -; v_call: TRBV20-1; clone_size: -; cdr3_nt: TGCAGTGCAATCGACAGGCGGACTAACTATGGCTACACCTTC; cdr3_aa: CSAIDRRTNYGYTF
j_call: TRBJ2-5; d_call: -; v_call: TRBV7-9; clone_size: -; cdr3_nt: TGTGCCAGCACAGGGGCAAGGGAGACCCAGTACTTC; cdr3_aa: CASTGARETQYF
j_call: TRBJ2-1; d_call: TRBD2; v_call: TRBV5-1; clone_size: once; cdr3_nt: TGCGCCAGCAGCTTCGGAGGAGCGGGGGGGAATGAGCAGTTCTTC; cdr3_aa: CASSFGGAGGNEQFF
j_call: TRBJ1-1; d_call: -; v_call: TRBV5-1; clone_size: -; cdr3_nt: TGCGCCAGCAGGCGTTTTCCAGGGGTTACTGAAGCTTTCTTT; cdr3_aa: CASRRFPGVTEAFF
j_call: TRBJ2-7; d_call: TRBD2; v_call: TRBV28; clone_size: once; cdr3_nt: TGTGCCAGCAGAGACCGACTAGCGGCCTACGAGCAGTACTTC; cdr3_aa: CASRDRLAAYEQYF